This passage covers 7 T cell receptor beta chains from one sample sequenced in a study of blood T cell repertoires in COVID-19. The assay was immunoSEQ multiplex PCR, and TCRdb's table has in-frame clones only and misses some. The sample yields roughly 26,000 clones, about 94% seen once. The sequenced sample consisted of peripheral blood. The source is a human donor with active COVID-19. The donor label of this sample is uncertain.

The sample holds one count of this clone. J is TRBJ2-2 and V is TRBV15; D remains unclear. The germline V gene encodes CDR1 LNHNV and CDR2 YYDKDF (reference sequence). Trimming shortened V by 1 base and J by 4 bases, and 4 bases separated the two germline ends. The CDR3 spans 13 residues. The CDR3 sequence: CATSRVGTGELFF. CDR3 in DNA: TGTGCCACCAGCAGAGTCGGCACCGGGGAGCTGTTTTTT.

The chain couples TRBV24-1 to TRBJ2-5; TRBD1 might be the D (5 bases). The CDR3 extends over 17 amino acids. The germline V gene has CDR1 KGHDR and CDR2 SFDVKD. V lost 0 bases, J lost 2 bases, and 15 bases lay in between. This CDR3 is CATSDLLKGQGQETQYF. The CDR3 nucleotides are TGTGCCACCAGTGATTTGCTCAAAGGACAAGGGCAAGAGACCCAGTACTTC.

The J gene is TRBJ2-7, the V gene TRBV30; TRBD1 might be the D (5 bases). CDR1 and CDR2 (germline): GTSNPN, SVGIG (reference sequence). This CDR3 comprises 13 residues. V shed 2 bases and J shed 4 bases, with 12 bases lying between them. In DNA form, the CDR3 reads TGTGCCTGGAGTAGAAGACGACAGTACGAGCAGTACTTC. This sequence encodes CAWSRRRQYEQYF.

The chain recombines TRBV5-1 with TRBJ1-1, with unresolved D. This CDR3 is built from 14 residues. From germline, CDR1 is SGHRS and CDR2 YFSETQ. Trimming shortened V by 1 base and J by 0 bases, and 7 bases separated the two germline ends. The CDR3: CASSLPGMNTEAFF. CDR3 coding DNA: TGCGCCAGCAGCTTGCCCGGGATGAACACTGAAGCTTTCTTT. Drawing the rest from reference TRBV5-1 and TRBJ1-1, the complete variable domain is KAGVTQTPRYLIKTRGQQVTLSCSPISGHRSVSWYQQTPGQGLQFLFEYFSETQRNKGNFPGRFSGRQFSNSRSEMNVSTLELGDSALYLCASSLPGMNTEAFFGQGTRLTVV.

The chain is built from TRBV19 and TRBJ2-5; possible D gene TRBD2, 6 bases. Trimming removed 8 bases at V and 1 base at J, with 11 bases between. The germline gives CDR1 LNHDA, CDR2 SQIVND (reference sequence). The CDR3 sequence is 13 residues long. Here the CDR3 reads CASAASVQETQYF. The CDR3 coding sequence is TGTGCCAGTGCTGCTAGCGTCCAAGAGACCCAGTACTTC.

This clone is a singleton in its sample. The J gene is TRBJ2-7, the V gene TRBV5-1; TRBD1 is a possible D gene (5 bases). This CDR3 contains 16 residues. V gave up 5 bases and J gave up 0 bases, with 18 bases separating them. Germline V gene data show CDR1 as SGHRS and CDR2 as YFSETQ. CDR3 nucleotide sequence: TGCGCCAGCAGTCCCATGAGTACAGGAGTCTCCTACGAGCAGTACTTC. Protein product: CASSPMSTGVSYEQYF.

V gene TRBV3-1 (or the pseudogene TRBV3-2) combines with J gene TRBJ2-2, with 11 positions matching TRBD2. The CDR3 totals 16 residues. Germline V lookup: CDR1 LGHDT, CDR2 YNNKEL (reference sequence). V trimming: 4 bases; J trimming: 8 bases; junction bases outside the gene matches: 9. DNA for the CDR3: TGTGCCAGCAGCCTGACGACTAGCGGGAATCGTGGGGAGCTGTTTTTT. This gives the protein CASSLTTSGNRGELFF.